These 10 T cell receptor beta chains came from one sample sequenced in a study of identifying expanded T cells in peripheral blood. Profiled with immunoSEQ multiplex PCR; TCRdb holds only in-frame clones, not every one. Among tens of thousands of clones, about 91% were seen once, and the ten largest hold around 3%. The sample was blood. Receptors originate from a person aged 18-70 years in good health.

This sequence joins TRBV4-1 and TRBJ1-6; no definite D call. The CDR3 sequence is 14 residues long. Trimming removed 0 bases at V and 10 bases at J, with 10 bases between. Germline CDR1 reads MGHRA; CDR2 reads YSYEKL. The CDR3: CASSQEGSGSPLHF. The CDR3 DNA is TGCGCCAGCAGCCAAGAGGGAAGCGGATCACCCCTCCACTTT.

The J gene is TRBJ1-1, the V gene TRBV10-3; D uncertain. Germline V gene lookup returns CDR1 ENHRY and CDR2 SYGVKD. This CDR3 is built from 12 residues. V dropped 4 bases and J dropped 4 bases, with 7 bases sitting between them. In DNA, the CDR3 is TGTGCCATCAGTGCTTGGGGCACTGAAGCTTTCTTT. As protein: CAISAWGTEAFF.

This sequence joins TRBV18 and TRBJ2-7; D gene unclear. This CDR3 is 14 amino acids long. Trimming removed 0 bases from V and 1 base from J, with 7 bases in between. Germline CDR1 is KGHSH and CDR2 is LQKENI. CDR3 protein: CASSPPGTSYEQYF. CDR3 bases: TGTGCCAGCTCACCACCTGGCACTTCCTACGAGCAGTACTTC.

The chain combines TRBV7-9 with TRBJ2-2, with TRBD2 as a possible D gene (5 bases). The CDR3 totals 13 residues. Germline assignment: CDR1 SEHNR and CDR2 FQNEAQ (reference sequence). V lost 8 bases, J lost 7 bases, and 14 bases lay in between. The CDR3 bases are TGTGCCAGCTCCATTCTAGCCCGCGGGGAGCTGTTTTTT. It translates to CASSILARGELFF.

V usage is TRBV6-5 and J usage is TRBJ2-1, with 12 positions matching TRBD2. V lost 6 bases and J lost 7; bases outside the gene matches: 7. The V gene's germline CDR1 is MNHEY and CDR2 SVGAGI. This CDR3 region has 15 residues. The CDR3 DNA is TGTGCCAGCAGGAAAACTAGCGGGGGGATGAATGAGCAGTTCTTC. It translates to CASRKTSGGMNEQFF.

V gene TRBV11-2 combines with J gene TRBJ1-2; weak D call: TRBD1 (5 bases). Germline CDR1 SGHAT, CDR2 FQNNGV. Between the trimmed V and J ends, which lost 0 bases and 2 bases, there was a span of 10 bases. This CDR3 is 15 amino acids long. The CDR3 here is CASSLEWGRNYGYTF. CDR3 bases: TGTGCCAGCAGCTTAGAGTGGGGCAGAAACTATGGCTACACCTTC.

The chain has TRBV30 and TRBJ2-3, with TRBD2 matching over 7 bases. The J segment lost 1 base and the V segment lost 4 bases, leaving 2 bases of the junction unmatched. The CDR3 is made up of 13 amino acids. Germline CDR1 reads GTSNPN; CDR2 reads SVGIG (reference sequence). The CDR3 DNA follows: TGTGCCTGGACGGGAGGCCGCACAGATACGCAGTATTTT. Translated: CAWTGGRTDTQYF.

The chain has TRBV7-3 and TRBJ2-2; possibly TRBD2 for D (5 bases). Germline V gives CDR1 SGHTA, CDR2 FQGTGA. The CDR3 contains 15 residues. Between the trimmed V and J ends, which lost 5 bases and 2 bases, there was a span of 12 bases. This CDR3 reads CASSPSGSNTGELFF. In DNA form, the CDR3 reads TGTGCCAGCAGCCCGAGCGGATCAAACACCGGGGAGCTGTTTTTT.

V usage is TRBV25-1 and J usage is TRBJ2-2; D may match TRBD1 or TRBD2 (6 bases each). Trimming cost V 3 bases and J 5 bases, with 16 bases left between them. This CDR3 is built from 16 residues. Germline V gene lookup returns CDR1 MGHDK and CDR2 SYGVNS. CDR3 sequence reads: CASSDTGWGRTGELFF. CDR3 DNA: TGTGCCAGCAGTGATACAGGGTGGGGGAGGACCGGGGAGCTGTTTTTT.

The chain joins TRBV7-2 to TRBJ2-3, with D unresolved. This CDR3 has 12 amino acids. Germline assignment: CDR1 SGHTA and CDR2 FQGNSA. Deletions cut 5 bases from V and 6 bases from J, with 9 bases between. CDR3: CASSIFSDTQYF. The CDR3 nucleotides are TGTGCCAGCAGCATCTTTTCGGATACGCAGTATTTT. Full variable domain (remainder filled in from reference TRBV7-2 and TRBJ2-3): GAGVSQSPSNKVTEKGKDVELRCDPISGHTALYWYRQSLGQGLEFLIYFQGNSAPDKSGLPSDRFSAERTGGSVSTLTIQRTQQEDSAVYLCASSIFSDTQYFGPGTRLTVL.